This is a list of T cell receptor beta chains from one sample in a study of early T cells in non-severe SARS-CoV-2 infection. A single record per CDR3 protein comes from TCRdb applying MiXCR to the 5' RACE reads. The table has just over 95,000 distinct CDR3 sequences, roughly 9.6% seen once. The sequencing here drew on whole blood, taken at baseline. These receptors were collected from an adult who was a healthcare worker with PCR-confirmed SARS-CoV-2 infection or an uninfected control (not recorded which). Each CDR3 is given with its conserved first and last residue. A D gene is named only where the DNA matches it firmly.

. | TRBJ2-1 | TRBV2 | CASSPGTGEQFF
. | TRBJ2-6 | TRBV7-3 | CASSSRGISGANVLTF
. | TRBJ2-7 | TRBV7-2 | CASSPRPYEQYF
. | TRBJ2-2 | TRBV5-4 | CASSLDVGRTGKLFF
TRBD2 | TRBJ2-2 | TRBV14 | CASSPPGLATGELFF
. | TRBJ2-4 | TRBV5-6 | CASSLGGAKNIQYF
TRBD1 | TRBJ1-1 | TRBV3-1 | CASSQTGVTEAFF
. | TRBJ1-5 | TRBV10-3 | CAISDQGFGNQPQHF
. | TRBJ2-1 | TRBV28 | CASSSWDSQNEQFF
. | TRBJ2-7 | TRBV11-1 | CASSSSDGGYEQYF
. | TRBJ1-1 | TRBV9 | CASSVGFRSDIAFF
. | TRBJ1-1 | TRBV7-8 | CASSPRETEAFF
TRBD2 | TRBJ2-5 | TRBV11-2 | CASSPGGLRSETQYF
. | TRBJ1-1 | TRBV7-2 | CASSPDRTLTFF
TRBD1 | TRBJ2-7 | TRBV7-7 | CASSRRQGNYEQYF
TRBD2 | TRBJ2-5 | TRBV29-1 | CSGLPPGRETQYF